This entry lists 8 T cell receptor beta chains sequenced from one sample in a study of OX40 agonist ivuxolimab in advanced cancers. Repertoires were generated with immunoSEQ multiplex PCR, while TCRdb's copy carries only in-frame clones and drops some. The sample shows 55,000 or so clones, 88% of them seen only once. Sequencing used CD4+ or CD8+ T cells sorted from blood, obtained in a trial of the OX40 agonist ivuxolimab. All receptors come from an adult with an advanced solid tumor such as melanoma, head and neck, liver or kidney cancer.

The chain is built from TRBV6-1 and TRBJ2-1; D not resolved. CDR1 is MNHNS and CDR2 is SASEGT in the germline V gene. This CDR3 spans 15 amino acids. V lost 0 bases, J lost 7 bases, and 13 bases lay in between. The CDR3: CASSEALTVWNEQFF. In DNA, the CDR3 is TGTGCCAGCAGTGAAGCGCTGACGGTCTGGAATGAGCAGTTCTTC.

The chain couples TRBV5-1 to TRBJ1-4; 7 positions match TRBD1. Germline V CDR1 and CDR2: SGHRS, YFSETQ. The J segment lost 6 bases and the V segment lost 1 base, leaving 3 bases of the junction unmatched. This CDR3 region has 14 residues. The CDR3 reads CASSLRQGDEKLFF. The CDR3 DNA is TGCGCCAGCAGCTTGCGACAGGGAGATGAAAAACTGTTTTTT.

The chain uses TRBV11-2 and TRBJ1-3; no clear D. The germline V gene has CDR1 SGHAT and CDR2 FQNNGV. The CDR3 is made up of 15 amino acids. With 7 bases removed from V and 0 bases from J, the gap between germline ends came to 13 bases. The CDR3 bases are TGTGCCAGCAACCCTCTACACAACTCTGGAAACACCATATATTTT. This sequence encodes CASNPLHNSGNTIYF.

This clone was detected only a few times. Because the CDR3's place on the DNA is in doubt, the DNA is left out and the CDR3 is given as listed by TCRdb. This chain joins TRBV19 and TRBJ1-1. CDR1 is LNHDA and CDR2 is SQIVND in the germline V gene (reference sequence). The CDR3 region is 12 residues in length, termini included. CDR3 sequence reads: CASTSGGRRAFF.

The rearrangement joins TRBV6-6 to TRBJ2-1; D is uncertain. This CDR3 spans 10 amino acids. CDR1 MNHNY and CDR2 SVGAGI come from the germline V gene (reference sequence). The CDR3 region is CPPEYNEQFF. The CDR3 DNA is TGTCCGCCAGAGTACAATGAGCAGTTCTTC.

The chain carries TRBV30 and TRBJ1-1; no reliable D call. V was clipped by 1 base and J by 1 base, with 10 bases between them. Per germline, CDR1 GTSNPN and CDR2 SVGIG (reference sequence). The CDR3 contains 14 residues. Here the CDR3 reads CAWSGSGRNTEAFF. The CDR3 DNA sequence: TGTGCCTGGAGTGGATCAGGTCGGAACACTGAAGCTTTCTTT.

Here the CDR3 reads CASSPRQGSSYEQYF. Written as DNA, the CDR3 is TGTGCCAGCAGTCCCCGCCAGGGGTCCTCCTACGAGCAGTACTTC. The gene calls are TRBV27 and TRBJ2-7; TRBD1 might be the D (6 bases). The germline CDR1 and CDR2 sequences are MNHEY and SMNVEV (reference sequence). The V gene lost 5 bases and the J gene lost 0 bases, with 14 bases spanning the gap. The CDR3 runs to 15 residues.

This clone has just one count. The genes are TRBV7-9 and TRBJ1-1; 7 bases match TRBD1. V dropped 6 bases and J dropped 11; count of bases not matched to a gene: 12. Per the germline V gene, CDR1 is SEHNR and CDR2 is FQNEAQ (reference sequence). The CDR3 is made up of 13 amino acids. CDR3 amino acids: CASSIPGGRRAFF. The CDR3 DNA reads TGTGCCAGCAGTATTCCAGGGGGAAGGCGGGCTTTCTTT.